Listed here are 23 T cell receptor beta chains from one sample, sequenced in a study of identifying expanded T cells in peripheral blood. Sequenced by immunoSEQ multiplex PCR; TCRdb stores in-frame clones only, minus some. The sample yields under 120,000 clones, roughly 90% seen once. Sequenced: blood. The source of these receptors is a person between 18 and 69 years old in good health.

This clone showed up just once. V is TRBV5-1 and J is TRBJ2-3; TRBD1 matches 9 bases. Germline CDR1 is SGHRS and CDR2 is YFSETQ. V shed 3 bases and J 2 bases; nucleotides not matched to a gene: 7. The CDR3 length is 16 residues. The CDR3 spells CASSSPDRGTTDTQYF. CDR3 in DNA: TGCGCCAGCAGCTCCCCGGACAGGGGCACCACAGATACGCAGTATTTT.

The chain uses TRBV5-8 and TRBJ2-7; 8 positions match TRBD1. Germline CDR1 reads SGHTS; CDR2 reads YDEGEE. V lost 4 bases to trimming and J lost 1 base; unmatched junction nucleotides: 19. The CDR3 has 19 amino acids. CDR3 DNA: TGTGCCAGCAGCCAAGTTCTCCCAGGGGGCGCAGGTTGGTCCTACGAGCAGTACTTC. It translates to CASSQVLPGGAGWSYEQYF.

In the case of this clone: Within the sample, other DNA sequences also encode this same CDR3. This rearrangement joins TRBV14 to TRBJ1-3, with D perhaps matching TRBD1 (6 bases). The CDR3 spans 13 residues. Trimming shortened V by 6 bases and J by 2 bases, and 8 bases separated the two germline ends. From germline, CDR1 is SGHDN and CDR2 FVKESK. CDR3 in amino acids: CASRRTAGNTIYF. The DNA for the CDR3 is TGTGCCAGCAGAAGGACAGCTGGAAACACCATATATTTT.

The count of this clone is one. The CDR3 region is CASSLVAGGRETQYF. The CDR3 region has the DNA TGTGCCAGCAGCTTGGTAGCGGGGGGGCGCGAGACCCAGTACTTC. The rearrangement uses TRBV5-6 and TRBJ2-5; 11 bases agree with TRBD2. The CDR3 extends over 15 amino acids. After removal of 0 bases from V and 5 bases from J, the junction contained 3 bases not matched to a gene. Germline values: CDR1 SGHDT, CDR2 YYEEEE.

This sequence joins TRBV7-8 and TRBJ1-5, with no clear D. The CDR3 contains 14 residues. Germline-derived CDR1 and CDR2 are SGHVS and FQNEAQ. The V and J ends lost 4 bases and 4 bases respectively, with 11 bases between them. The CDR3 spells CASSSFGVNQPQHF. DNA of the CDR3: TGTGCCAGCAGCTCCTTCGGGGTTAATCAGCCCCAGCATTTT.

This clone was counted only a few times. Additional DNA sequences in this sample encode the identical CDR3. The chain is built from TRBV5-1 and TRBJ2-5, with 7 bases fitting TRBD2. Trimming took 1 base from V and 0 from J; bases not matched to a gene: 3. Germline CDR1 reads SGHRS; CDR2 reads YFSETQ. The CDR3 extends over 15 amino acids. The CDR3 loop is CASSLSGVNQETQYF. The CDR3 bases are TGCGCCAGCAGCTTGAGCGGGGTAAACCAAGAGACCCAGTACTTC.

This clone was picked up one time. The rearrangement uses TRBV12-2 and TRBJ2-7; TRBD1, the table's D call, was not compared with the DNA. TRBV12-2 is a listed pseudogene. The CDR3 spans 13 residues. CDR3 sequence (DNA): TGTGCAAGTCGCGAGGGACAGTGCGACGAGCAGTACTTC. Translation: CASREGQCDEQYF.

This sequence joins TRBV7-6 and TRBJ2-3, with D unresolved. With 2 bases removed from V and 5 bases from J, the gap between germline ends came to 5 bases. The CDR3 has 12 amino acids. CDR1 and CDR2 (germline): SGHVS, FNYEAQ. As DNA, the CDR3 is TGTGCCAGCAGCTTATTAGTAGATACGCAGTATTTT. Residues: CASSLLVDTQYF.

This clone is a singleton in its sample. The chain is built from TRBV2 and TRBJ2-5; D perhaps matches TRBD2 (6 bases). CDR3 length equals 13 residues. The germline gives CDR1 SNHLY, CDR2 FYNNEI. Trimming removed 8 bases at V and 5 bases at J, with 15 bases between. The CDR3 here is CASEGGQSETQYF. In DNA form, the CDR3 reads TGTGCCAGCGAGGGAGGACAAAGCGAGACCCAGTACTTC.

V usage is TRBV6-1 and J usage is TRBJ2-2, with D perhaps matching TRBD1 (6 bases). The CDR3 runs 15 residues. V lost 3 bases and J 2 bases, leaving 10 bases between the germline ends. The germline V gene encodes CDR1 MNHNS and CDR2 SASEGT. CDR3 in amino acids: CASSEWTANTGELFF. The CDR3, as DNA: TGTGCCAGCAGTGAGTGGACAGCTAACACCGGGGAGCTGTTTTTT.

This chain links TRBV6-6 with TRBJ1-2; a weak D match, TRBD1 (6 bases). The CDR3 runs 14 residues. The germline CDR1 and CDR2 sequences are MNHNY and SVGAGI (reference sequence). V was pared by 6 bases and J by 4 bases, with 15 bases between. The CDR3 coding sequence is TGTGCCAGCAGAAGCGGACAGAGGGTCTATGGCTACACCTTC. Protein sequence: CASRSGQRVYGYTF.

The rearrangement uses TRBV13 and TRBJ2-7; possibly TRBD2 for D (5 bases). Germline V gene sequence: CDR1 PRHDT, CDR2 FYEKMQ (reference sequence). CDR3 size: 13 residues. The V and J ends lost 6 bases and 6 bases respectively, with 15 bases between them. The CDR3 DNA follows: TGTGCCAGCAGTCCCGACTATGCCTCCGAGCAGTACTTC. Its protein is CASSPDYASEQYF.

The chain couples TRBV11-2 to TRBJ1-2; the D is unclear. V was clipped by 0 bases and J by 8 bases, with 19 bases between them. CDR1 and CDR2 (germline): SGHAT, FQNNGV. The CDR3 runs 16 residues. In DNA, the CDR3 is TGTGCCAGCAGCTTAGATTTGGTCGGCCGCCTCGGGGGCTACACCTTC. This sequence encodes CASSLDLVGRLGGYTF.

This sequence joins TRBV6-5 and TRBJ1-6, with 8 positions matching TRBD1. Germline values: CDR1 MNHEY, CDR2 SVGAGI. There are 14 residues in the CDR3. V trimming: 6 bases; J trimming: 9 bases; junction bases outside the gene matches: 7. In DNA form, the CDR3 reads TGTGCCAGCAGGCCCGGGACAGGTGGTTCACCCCTCCACTTT. Translated, it gives CASRPGTGGSPLHF.

The rearrangement uses TRBV7-6 and TRBJ1-6, with a possible D match to TRBD1 (5 bases). V was clipped by 4 bases and J by 13 bases, with 17 bases between them. Germline-derived CDR1 and CDR2 are SGHVS and FNYEAQ. The CDR3 extends over 14 amino acids. CDR3 nucleotides: TGTGCCAGCAGCTCCGGGACGCCGCTTAGGCCCCTCCACTTT. Its translation is CASSSGTPLRPLHF.

V gene TRBV6-1 combines with J gene TRBJ1-4; no clear D gene. V was shortened by 8 bases and J by 8 bases, with 12 bases between the two germline ends. The CDR3 is made up of 12 amino acids. Germline assignment: CDR1 MNHNS and CDR2 SASEGT. As DNA, the CDR3 is TGTGCCAGCTCCCGAACGAAAGAAAAACTGTTTTTT. Residues: CASSRTKEKLFF.

This rearrangement joins TRBV6-1 to TRBJ1-1, with 8 bases lining up with TRBD1. V shed 9 bases and J 1 base; nucleotides not matched to a gene: 1. The CDR3 runs 12 residues. Looked up from germline, CDR1 is MNHNS and CDR2 is SASEGT. CDR3: CASDRGNTEAFF. DNA for the CDR3: TGTGCCAGTGACAGGGGGAACACTGAAGCTTTCTTT.

The CDR3 protein is CASSYHRGLPSGYTF. CDR3 sequence (DNA): TGTGCCAGCAGTTACCACAGGGGGCTTCCGAGTGGCTACACCTTC. The chain carries TRBV7-2 and TRBJ1-2, with 9 bases identical to TRBD1. J lost 7 bases, V lost 6 bases, and 12 bases had no gene match. The CDR3 has 15 residues. Germline V lookup: CDR1 SGHTA, CDR2 FQGNSA.

The chain is built from TRBV4-3 and TRBJ2-5; 9 bases align to TRBD1. This CDR3 is 15 amino acids long. Trimming at V came to 2 bases and at J to 5 bases, leaving 6 bases not matched to a gene. CDR1 is LGHNA, CDR2 YSLEER, per germline. This CDR3 is CASSQFPQGAETQYF. CDR3 coding DNA: TGCGCCAGCAGCCAATTCCCACAGGGGGCTGAGACCCAGTACTTC.

This chain uses TRBV7-2 with TRBJ1-2; 7 nucleotides match TRBD1. The germline CDR1 and CDR2 sequences are SGHTA and FQGNSA. The V segment lost 3 bases and the J segment 13 bases; nucleotides outside the gene matches: 11. The length of the CDR3 is 13 residues. The CDR3 DNA is TGTGCCAGCAGCTTCGGCGGGACAGTCCAGAGCACCTTC. Amino acids: CASSFGGTVQSTF.

The chain uses TRBV5-8 and TRBJ2-7; no definite D call. V lost 7 bases and J 0 bases, leaving 14 bases between the germline ends. This CDR3 is built from 14 residues. Germline lookup yields CDR1 SGHTS and CDR2 YDEGEE. Here the CDR3 reads CASVNTLSSYEQYF. DNA of the CDR3: TGTGCCAGCGTCAACACCTTGAGCTCCTACGAGCAGTACTTC.

V gene TRBV20-1 combines with J gene TRBJ1-2; TRBD1 might be the D (6 bases). V lost 6 bases to trimming and J lost 8 bases, with 13 bases between them. Germline V gene sequence: CDR1 DFQATT, CDR2 SNEGSKA (reference sequence). The CDR3 spans 11 residues. The CDR3 DNA follows: TGCAGTGCAAACAGGGTTGGGGGCTACACCTTC. This codes for CSANRVGGYTF.

This CDR3 reads CATLYRLDRGLDYGYTF. CDR3 coding DNA: TGTGCCACCCTCTACCGGCTAGACAGGGGGCTAGACTATGGCTACACCTTC. V gene TRBV27 combines with J gene TRBJ1-2; 10 bases line up with TRBD1. V lost 10 bases and J lost 3; bases outside the gene matches: 17. Looked up from germline, CDR1 is MNHEY and CDR2 is SMNVEV (reference sequence). The CDR3 runs 17 residues.